This T cell receptor beta chain was captured in a study of breast tumors, draining lymph nodes, adjacent tissues. Study outcomes and limitations: Tumor repertoires ranked between lymph nodes and nontumor tissue in diversity, with V and J gene preferences.

Axillary draining lymph nodes of breast cancer patients supplied the node samples. Germline assignment: CDR1 DFQATT and CDR2 SNEGSKA (reference sequence). The CDR3 has 16 residues. The V and J ends lost 4 bases and 4 bases, in that order; junction bases with no gene match: 15. At least ten counts were recorded for this clonotype. Its antigen remains unknown. TCRdb re-derived calls from the multiplex PCR reads in MiXCR, one entry per CDR3 protein. The table has about 130,000 distinct CDR3 sequences, around 20% seen once. Sample: axillary lymph node tissue. The genes are TRBV20-1 and TRBJ1-2; 7 bases agree with TRBD1. This TCR came from a female donor with breast cancer. Some clones in this sample may be carry-over from other donors' samples. DNA for the CDR3: TGCAGTGCTATTAATCTCGGGACAGCGAAGGTCTATGGCTACACCTTC. This gives the protein CSAINLGTAKVYGYTF.